Listed below are T cell receptor beta chains from one sample, sequenced in a study of shared clonotypes between healthy human individuals. The assay was immunoSEQ multiplex PCR, and TCRdb's table has in-frame clones only and misses some. The sample shows 1.5 million to 2.5 million clones, approximately 94% of them seen only once. Sequenced: naive CD8+ T cells sorted from blood. The origin of the receptors is a man between 18 and 29 years old in good health. CDR3s include the opening cysteine and the closing phenylalanine or tryptophan. The D gene is left open where the match is weak. The size field is filled for only some rows; it gives once, few, many or a size class.

CASRNPQDNTDTQYF,TGTGCCAGTAGAAACCCCCAGGATAACACAGATACGCAGTATTTT,TRBV19,TRBJ2-3,NA,NA
CASSQSGEWNTEAFF,TGTGCCAGCAGCCAATCAGGGGAGTGGAACACTGAAGCTTTCTTT,TRBV14,TRBJ1-1,NA,NA
CASSLFQGSYNEQFF,TGTGCCAGCAGCTTGTTCCAGGGATCCTACAATGAGCAGTTCTTC,TRBV5-4,TRBJ2-1,once,NA
CSVEPGYTEAFF,TGCAGCGTTGAACCGGGATACACTGAAGCTTTCTTT,TRBV29-1,TRBJ1-1,NA,NA
CASSIPGQQETQYF,TGTGCCAGCAGCATACCGGGACAGCAAGAGACCCAGTACTTC,TRBV11-2,TRBJ2-5,once,TRBD1
CASSPIAGGGTDTQYF,TGTGCCAGCAGCCCGATAGCGGGAGGGGGCACAGATACGCAGTATTTT,TRBV4-2,TRBJ2-3,NA,TRBD2
CASSEDRGQVGELFF,TGTGCCAGCAGCGAGGACAGGGGGCAGGTCGGGGAGCTGTTTTTT,TRBV7-9,TRBJ2-2,NA,TRBD1
CASSLSPGGLYSQPQHF,TGTGCCAGCAGTTTATCGCCGGGTGGCCTCTATAGTCAGCCCCAGCATTTT,TRBV27,TRBJ1-5,NA,NA
CASSGDNPYEQYF,TGTGCCAGCAGTGGGGACAACCCCTACGAGCAGTACTTC,TRBV6-5,TRBJ2-7,NA,NA
CASSQATGDLYEQYF,TGTGCCAGCAGCCAGGCGACAGGGGACCTCTACGAGCAGTACTTC,TRBV14,TRBJ2-7,NA,TRBD1
CASGPGQGLHEQFF,TGTGCCAGCGGTCCGGGACAGGGACTGCATGAGCAGTTCTTC,TRBV5-8,TRBJ2-1,NA,TRBD1
CASSAGPDGYTF,TGCGCCAGCAGCGCGGGCCCCGATGGCTACACCTTC,TRBV5-1,TRBJ1-2,NA,NA
CSAQTSGRVETQYF,TGCAGCGCCCAGACTAGCGGGAGAGTAGAGACCCAGTACTTC,TRBV29-1,TRBJ2-5,NA,TRBD2
CATSSGQGGSEQFF,TGTGCCACCAGCAGTGGCCAGGGAGGGAGTGAGCAGTTCTTC,TRBV15,TRBJ2-1,NA,TRBD2
CASSEAGPYSGNTIYF,TGTGCCAGCAGTGAGGCCGGACCTTACTCTGGAAACACCATATATTTT,TRBV2,TRBJ1-3,NA,NA
CASSVDPRAGGTDTQYF,TGTGCCAGCAGCGTAGACCCCCGGGCAGGGGGCACAGATACGCAGTATTTT,TRBV9,TRBJ2-3,NA,NA
CASSFLTGAGTDTQYF,TGTGCCAGCAGCTTCCTGACGGGAGCAGGCACAGATACGCAGTATTTT,TRBV7-9,TRBJ2-3,NA,NA
CASSESLGSQETQYF,TGTGCCAGCAGTGAGTCCCTAGGATCCCAAGAGACCCAGTACTTC,TRBV25-1,TRBJ2-5,NA,NA
CASSLLGEDTEAFF,TGTGCCAGCAGCTTGCTAGGGGAGGACACTGAAGCTTTCTTT,TRBV5-6,TRBJ1-1,NA,NA
CASSLQHSGNTIYF,TGTGCCAGCAGCTTGCAGCACTCTGGAAACACCATATATTTT,TRBV5-6,TRBJ1-3,NA,NA
CAATAVLGEQYF,TGTGCCGCGACCGCGGTATTGGGCGAGCAGTACTTC,TRBV28,TRBJ2-7,NA,NA
CASSYSGYEQFF,TGTGCCAGCAGTTACTCAGGCTATGAGCAGTTCTTC,TRBV6-5,TRBJ2-1,NA,NA
CASSEAPDRVSEQFF,TGTGCCAGCAGTGAAGCCCCGGACAGGGTGAGTGAGCAGTTCTTC,TRBV6-1,TRBJ2-1,NA,TRBD1
CATSYQTGELFF,TGTGCCACCAGCTACCAAACCGGGGAGCTGTTTTTT,TRBV15,TRBJ2-2,NA,NA
CASSESPYSTDTQYF,TGTGCCAGCAGTGAGAGTCCCTACAGCACAGATACGCAGTATTTT,TRBV6-1,TRBJ2-3,NA,NA
CASGPTLGTSEYEQYF,TGTGCTAGTGGCCCAACGCTGGGGACTAGCGAATACGAGCAGTACTTC,TRBV12-5,TRBJ2-7,NA,TRBD2
CSVTPRGGEQETQYF,TGCAGCGTTACCCCTAGGGGGGGAGAACAAGAGACCCAGTACTTC,TRBV29-1,TRBJ2-5,NA,NA
CSVEKGPGELFF,TGCAGCGTTGAAAAGGGTCCCGGGGAGCTGTTTTTT,TRBV29-1,TRBJ2-2,once,NA
CASSQVGFQETQYF,TGTGCCAGCAGCCAAGTAGGCTTCCAAGAGACCCAGTACTTC,TRBV7-9,TRBJ2-5,NA,NA
CASAFGVGDTQYF,TGTGCCAGCGCATTCGGTGTGGGGGATACGCAGTATTTT,TRBV27,TRBJ2-3,NA,NA
CASSQLTGSLGDSPLHF,TGCGCCAGCAGCCAATTAACAGGGTCCTTGGGGGATTCACCCCTCCACTTT,TRBV4-3,TRBJ1-6,NA,NA
CASSLKGAQYGYTF,TGTGCCAGCAGCTTGAAAGGGGCGCAGTATGGCTACACCTTC,TRBV5-6,TRBJ1-2,once,NA
CASSVGPNNEQFF,TGTGCCAGCAGTGTCGGACCCAACAATGAGCAGTTCTTC,TRBV28,TRBJ2-1,NA,NA
CASSLTGLALETQYF,TGTGCCAGCAGCTTAACGGGACTAGCGCTAGAGACCCAGTACTTC,TRBV7-8,TRBJ2-5,NA,TRBD2
CASSLGGGISGRSKNIQYF,TGTGCCAGCAGCTTAGGTGGCGGAATTAGTGGGAGGTCCAAAAACATTCAGTACTTC,TRBV13,TRBJ2-4,NA,NA
CASSLETAYGYTF,TGTGCCAGCAGCTTAGAAACAGCCTATGGCTACACCTTC,TRBV7-9,TRBJ1-2,once,NA
CASSLGTGSNQPQHF,TGTGCCAGCTCACTAGGGACGGGTAGCAATCAGCCCCAGCATTTT,TRBV18,TRBJ1-5,NA,NA
CAREFPRVGTNYGYTF,TGTGCTAGGGAGTTCCCCAGGGTAGGGACTAACTATGGCTACACCTTC,TRBV12-5,TRBJ1-2,NA,NA
CASSQRTEMYEQYF,TGTGCCAGCAGCCAAAGGACTGAGATGTACGAGCAGTACTTC,TRBV4-2,TRBJ2-7,NA,NA
CASSFTTSPTGEEQFF,TGTGCCAGCAGCTTCACGACTAGCCCGACAGGGGAGGAGCAGTTCTTC,TRBV7-9,TRBJ2-1,NA,NA
CASSLGISGNYGYTF,TGTGCCAGCAGCTTGGGGATTTCCGGCAACTATGGCTACACCTTC,TRBV7-9,TRBJ1-2,NA,NA